These 4 T cell receptor beta chains originate from one sample sequenced in a study of PD-1 blockade in classical Hodgkin lymphoma (TCRdb year 2020). The library was prepared using the immunoSEQ multiplex PCR assay. Here the immuneACCESS table is served through TCRdb, limited to in-frame sequences with V and J called. Missing clones are a known gap in these copies; in checked studies unresolved V genes cover under half, and the rest lacks a known reason. The sample table shows 10,000 to 15,000 clones, and approximately 79% are seen once. 24% of the sample goes to the ten largest clones. The time point label for this specimen denotes: cycle 1 day 1 (C1D1), immediately before nivolumab initiation. Every trial patient had relapsed after autologous stem cell transplantation, and cohorts A, B and C differed in prior brentuximab vedotin exposure. CD8+ T cells were purified from thawed PBMCs by magnetic negative selection with a Miltenyi CD8+ T cell isolation kit.

Specimen: CD8+ T cells from blood, collected at baseline. The receptors here all came from a human donor with classical Hodgkin lymphoma.

In its sample, this clone was seen once. The chain has TRBV27 and TRBJ1-5, with 9 bases identical to TRBD1. Germline V gene data show CDR1 as MNHEY and CDR2 as SMNVEV (reference sequence). The V gene end was trimmed by 5 bases and the J gene end by 5 bases; junction bases not matched to a gene: 10. The length of the CDR3 is 16 residues. The CDR3 sequence: CASSPGQGWTHQPQHF. In DNA form, the CDR3 reads TGTGCCAGCAGTCCCGGACAGGGGTGGACTCATCAGCCCCAGCATTTT.

The V call is TRBV2, the J call TRBJ1-1; no clear D gene. The CDR3 consists of 8 residues. Per the germline V gene, CDR1 is SNHLY and CDR2 is FYNNEI. CDR3: CAPTEAFF. In DNA, the CDR3 is TGTGCGCCCACTGAAGCTTTCTTT.

The V gene is TRBV12-5, the J gene TRBJ1-3, with D possibly being TRBD1 (6 bases). The germline V gene encodes CDR1 LGHNT and CDR2 FRNRAP. Trimming left V 6 bases short and J 0 bases short, with 18 bases between. The CDR3 length is 17 residues. The CDR3 spells CASGLTGHGYSGNTIYF. The CDR3 DNA sequence: TGTGCTAGTGGCCTGACGGGACATGGATACTCTGGAAACACCATATATTTT.

This chain uses TRBV25-1 with TRBJ1-1; 7 bases fit TRBD1. This CDR3 has 14 amino acids. With V trimmed by 2 bases and J by 10 bases, 10 bases remained unmatched. Germline V CDR1 and CDR2: MGHDK, SYGVNS. CDR3 bases: TGTGCCAGCAGTGAAGGGTCAGGGGGAGGTCTAGCTTTCTTT. It encodes CASSEGSGGGLAFF. Looking up the rest from reference TRBV25-1 and TRBJ1-1 gives the full variable domain: EADIYQTPRYLVIGTGKKITLECSQTMGHDKMYWYQQDPGMELHLIHYSYGVNSTEKGDLSSESTVSRIRTEHFPLTLESARPSHTSQYLCASSEGSGGGLAFFGQGTRLTVV.